One TCR beta chain is described in this entry. The antigen is undetermined. Time point: recipient sample about 28 days before transplant, after cytoreduction. Recipient blood drawn about 28 days pretransplant and days 30, 100, 180 after. These data originate in a study of T cell clonotyping in hematopoietic cell transplantation. Study overall: Cytoreduction preceded collection of pretransplant recipient samples. Study-level findings and limits: CD4 and CD8 repertoire contributions could not be separated without sorting.

TCRdb's copy holds only in-frame clones and misses some; the assay was immunoSEQ multiplex PCR. This table has about 49,000 clones, approximately 90% appearing once. This clonotype was obtained from a man aged 55 to 69 with biphenotypic leukemia. Some clones in this sample may be carry-over from other donors' samples. Sample: peripheral blood mononuclear cells, taken before stem cell transplant.

The CDR3 nucleotides read TGTGCCAGCAGAGACAGGAAAAATACCTACAATGAGCAGTTCTTC. Its translation is CASRDRKNTYNEQFF. This rearrangement joins TRBV2 to TRBJ2-1; TRBD1 is a possible D gene (6 bases). The CDR3 has 15 amino acids. The germline V and J ends were trimmed by 6 bases and 2 bases, with 14 bases remaining between them. The germline gives CDR1 SNHLY, CDR2 FYNNEI.